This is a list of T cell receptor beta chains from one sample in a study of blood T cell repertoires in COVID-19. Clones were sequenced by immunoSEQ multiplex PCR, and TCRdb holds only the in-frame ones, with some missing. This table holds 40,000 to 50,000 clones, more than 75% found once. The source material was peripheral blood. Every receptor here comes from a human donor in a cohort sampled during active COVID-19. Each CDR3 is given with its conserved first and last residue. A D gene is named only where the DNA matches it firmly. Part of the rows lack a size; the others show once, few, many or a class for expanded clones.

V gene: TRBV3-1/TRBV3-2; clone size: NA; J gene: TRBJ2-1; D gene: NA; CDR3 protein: CASSHGSTIHNEQFF; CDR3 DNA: TGTGCCAGCAGCCACGGTAGTACCATCCACAATGAGCAGTTCTTC
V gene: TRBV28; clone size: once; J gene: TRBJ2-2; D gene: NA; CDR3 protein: CASSFGTGELFF; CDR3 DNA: TGTGCCAGCAGTTTCGGCACCGGGGAGCTGTTTTTT
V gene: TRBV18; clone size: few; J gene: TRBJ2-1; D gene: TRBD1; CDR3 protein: CASSPRFLGGTGGSNEQFF; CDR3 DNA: TGTGCCAGCTCACCACGTTTTTTAGGAGGGACAGGGGGTTCCAATGAGCAGTTCTTC
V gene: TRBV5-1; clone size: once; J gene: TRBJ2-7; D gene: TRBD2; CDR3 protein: CASSPPPGLAGPTYEQYF; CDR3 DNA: TGCGCCAGCAGCCCTCCCCCGGGACTAGCGGGACCCACGTACGAGCAGTACTTC
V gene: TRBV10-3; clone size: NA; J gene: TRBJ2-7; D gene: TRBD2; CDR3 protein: CAISPSGSSYEQYF; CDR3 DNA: TGTGCCATCAGTCCTAGCGGGAGCTCCTACGAGCAGTACTTC
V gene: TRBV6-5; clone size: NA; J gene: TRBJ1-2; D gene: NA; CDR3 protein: CASSPTDIYGYTF; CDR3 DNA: TGTGCCAGCAGCCCGACAGACATCTATGGCTACACCTTC
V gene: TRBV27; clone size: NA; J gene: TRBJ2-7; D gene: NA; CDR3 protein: CASSHSSTGAYEQYF; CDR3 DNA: TGTGCCAGCAGTCACTCTAGCACCGGGGCCTACGAGCAGTACTTC
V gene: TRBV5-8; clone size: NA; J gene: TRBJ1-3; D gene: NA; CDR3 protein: CASSFRDTASGNTIYF; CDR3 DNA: TGTGCCAGCAGCTTCAGAGACACCGCGTCTGGAAACACCATATATTTT
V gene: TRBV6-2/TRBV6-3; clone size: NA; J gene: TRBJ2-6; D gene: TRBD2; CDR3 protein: CASSYSGSFAGANVLTF; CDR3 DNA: TGTGCCAGCAGTTACAGCGGGAGTTTTGCTGGGGCCAACGTCCTGACTTTC
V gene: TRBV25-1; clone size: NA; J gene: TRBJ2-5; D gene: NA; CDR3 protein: CASSARVEVETQYF; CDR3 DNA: TGTGCCAGCAGTGCCCGCGTGGAGGTCGAGACCCAGTACTTC
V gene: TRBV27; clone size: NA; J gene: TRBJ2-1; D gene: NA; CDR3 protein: CASMIRVSTSYNEQFF; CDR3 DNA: TGTGCCAGTATGATCAGGGTCTCAACCTCCTACAATGAGCAGTTCTTC
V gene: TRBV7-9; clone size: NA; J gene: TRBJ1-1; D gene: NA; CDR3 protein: CASSWTENTEAFF; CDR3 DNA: TGTGCCAGCAGCTGGACAGAAAACACTGAAGCTTTCTTT
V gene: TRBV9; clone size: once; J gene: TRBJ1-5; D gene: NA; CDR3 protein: CASSVAREGQPQHF; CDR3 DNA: TGTGCCAGCAGCGTAGCCAGGGAGGGTCAGCCCCAGCATTTT